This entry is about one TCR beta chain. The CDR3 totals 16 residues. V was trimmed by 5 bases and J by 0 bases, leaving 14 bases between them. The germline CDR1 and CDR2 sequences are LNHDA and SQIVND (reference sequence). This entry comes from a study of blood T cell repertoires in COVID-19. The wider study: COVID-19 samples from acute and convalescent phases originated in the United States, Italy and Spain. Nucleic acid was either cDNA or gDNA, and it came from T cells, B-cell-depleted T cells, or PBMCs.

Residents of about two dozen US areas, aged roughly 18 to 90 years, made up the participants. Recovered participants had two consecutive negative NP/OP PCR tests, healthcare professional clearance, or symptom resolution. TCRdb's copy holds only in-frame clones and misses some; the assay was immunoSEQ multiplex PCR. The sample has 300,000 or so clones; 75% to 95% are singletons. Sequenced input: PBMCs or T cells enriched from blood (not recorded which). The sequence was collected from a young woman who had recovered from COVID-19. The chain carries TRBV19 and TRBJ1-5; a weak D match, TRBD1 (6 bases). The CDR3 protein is CASSQTGWDSNQPQHF. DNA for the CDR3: TGTGCCAGTAGTCAGACAGGTTGGGATAGCAATCAGCCCCAGCATTTT.